The 29 T cell receptor beta chains presented below share a single source sample, sequenced in a study of T cells after yellow fever vaccination. MiXCR, run by TCRdb on the 5' RACE reads, gives a single entry per CDR3 protein. This sample yields about 330,000 distinct CDR3 sequences, of which 6.8% are seen a single time; roughly 19% belongs to the top ten. The sample here was PBMCs, taken roughly seven weeks after the first yellow fever vaccination. These receptors came from a man aged 18 to 30 who received the YFV17D yellow fever vaccine.

The J gene is TRBJ2-1, the V gene TRBV5-1, with D maybe TRBD1 (6 bases). The germline V gene encodes CDR1 SGHRS and CDR2 YFSETQ. The CDR3 consists of 14 residues. V shed 0 bases and J shed 5 bases, with 9 bases lying between them. The CDR3: CASSLGQAHNEQFF. CDR3 nucleotide sequence: TGCGCCAGCAGCTTGGGACAGGCCCACAATGAGCAGTTCTTC.

The chain has TRBV5-1 and TRBJ2-7, with TRBD2 as a possible D gene (6 bases). There are 8 residues in the CDR3. Germline V gene lookup returns CDR1 SGHRS and CDR2 YFSETQ. V was cut by 9 bases and J by 12 bases, with 10 bases left in between. The CDR3 is CANLEGYV. The CDR3 coding sequence is TGCGCCAACCTGGAGGGGTACGTC.

This clonotype was detected only a few times. The chain recombines TRBV18 with TRBJ2-7; no firm D call. Trimming removed 3 bases at V and 9 bases at J, with 9 bases between. The CDR3 extends over 11 amino acids. CDR1 is KGHSH and CDR2 is LQKENI in the germline V gene. The CDR3 nucleotides are TGTGCCAGCTCACCTGGATTGAGGCAGTACGTC. It yields the protein CASSPGLRQYV.

V and J are TRBV20-1 and TRBJ1-2, with TRBD1 as a possible D gene (6 bases). Per germline, CDR1 DFQATT and CDR2 SNEGSKA (reference sequence). The V gene lost 5 bases and the J gene lost 4 bases, with 20 bases spanning the gap. The CDR3 extends over 15 amino acids. CDR3 sequence (DNA): TGCAGTGCTCCCCCCCACAGGGTGGAAGGCTATGGCTACACCTTC. This translates into CSAPPHRVEGYGYTF.

This chain's CDR3 is CATSDTSNQPQHF. Written as DNA, the CDR3 is TGTGCCACCAGTGATACTAGCAATCAGCCCCAGCATTTT. J is TRBJ1-5 and V is TRBV24-1; D uncertain. Germline loops: CDR1 KGHDR, CDR2 SFDVKD. CDR3 length equals 13 residues. V dropped 3 bases and J dropped 0 bases, with 2 bases sitting between them.

This chain joins TRBV20-1 and TRBJ1-4; TRBD1 is a possible D gene (5 bases). Per germline, CDR1 DFQATT and CDR2 SNEGSKA (reference sequence). V was shortened by 0 bases and J by 4 bases, with 9 bases between the two germline ends. This CDR3 region has 14 residues. The CDR3 DNA follows: TGCAGTGCTAGAGACCGTGGGGGTAATGAAAAACTGTTTTTT. Its protein is CSARDRGGNEKLFF.

CDR3: CAITSPAGQLAGNTIYF. Here the CDR3 DNA reads TGTGCCATCACCTCACCAGCGGGACAGCTTGCTGGAAACACCATATATTTT. The rearrangement uses TRBV10-3 and TRBJ1-3, with 7 bases matching TRBD1. The J segment lost 2 bases and the V segment lost 7 bases, leaving 14 bases of the junction unmatched. CDR1 is ENHRY, CDR2 SYGVKD, per germline. The CDR3 extends over 17 amino acids.

This clonotype was found a few times. The chain is built from TRBV2 and TRBJ2-6, with no clear D. This CDR3 contains 14 residues. The germline V gene has CDR1 SNHLY and CDR2 FYNNEI. The V end lost 5 bases, the J end lost 4 bases, and 9 bases lay between the germline ends. The CDR3 DNA reads TGTGCCAGCAGTCCCGATACCGGGGCCAACGTCCTGACTTTC. This gives the protein CASSPDTGANVLTF.

The chain has TRBV28 and TRBJ2-7; 9 bases are shared with TRBD1. V was clipped by 5 bases and J by 3 bases; unmatched bases: 8. The CDR3 length is 15 residues. Germline V gives CDR1 MDHEN, CDR2 SYDVKM. The CDR3 reads CASSAAGQGRYEQYV. DNA of the CDR3: TGTGCCAGCAGTGCTGCGGGACAGGGACGCTACGAGCAGTACGTC.

V is TRBV9 and J is TRBJ2-2; D perhaps matches TRBD2 (6 bases). In germline, CDR1 is SGDLS, CDR2 YYNGEE. The CDR3 is 15 amino acids. V was trimmed by 0 bases and J by 6 bases, leaving 12 bases between them. CDR3 in amino acids: CASSVELAGSGELFF. CDR3 DNA: TGTGCCAGCAGCGTAGAACTAGCAGGATCCGGGGAGCTGTTTTTT.

The V and J genes are TRBV6-5 and TRBJ2-1, with TRBD1 as a possible D gene (6 bases). Trimming took 3 bases from V and 7 from J, leaving 19 bases between them. Germline CDR1 MNHEY, CDR2 SVGAGI. The CDR3 runs to 16 residues. CDR3 in amino acids: CASSYRGQGKGNEQFF. The CDR3 nucleotides read TGTGCCAGCAGTTATCGAGGGCAGGGGAAGGGTAATGAGCAGTTCTTC.

V usage is TRBV20-1 and J usage is TRBJ2-7; TRBD1 aligns across 9 bases. The V gene's germline CDR1 is DFQATT and CDR2 SNEGSKA (reference sequence). After removal of 3 bases from V and 3 bases from J, the junction contained 6 bases not matched to a gene. CDR3 length: 14 residues. The CDR3 DNA sequence: TGCAGTGCTAGTGTGCCGGGACAGGGCTACGAGCAGTACTTC. This translates into CSASVPGQGYEQYF.

The rearrangement joins TRBV7-9 to TRBJ1-1; the D gene is possibly TRBD1 (6 bases). V was shortened by 4 bases and J by 2 bases, with 11 bases between the two germline ends. CDR3 size: 14 residues. Germline V gene lookup returns CDR1 SEHNR and CDR2 FQNEAQ (reference sequence). CDR3 sequence: CASSYDGTNTEAFF. The CDR3 region has the DNA TGTGCCAGCAGCTACGACGGGACAAACACTGAAGCTTTCTTT. The full variable domain, its missing parts supplied by reference TRBV7-9 and TRBJ1-1, is DTGVSQNPRHKITKRGQNVTFRCDPISEHNRLYWYRQTLGQGPEFLTYFQNEAQLEKSRLLSDRFSAERPKGSFSTLEIQRTEQGDSAMYLCASSYDGTNTEAFFGQGTRLTVV.

This clonotype was observed a few times. The chain recombines TRBV20-1 with TRBJ2-3, with no clear D. Per the germline V gene, CDR1 is DFQATT and CDR2 is SNEGSKA (reference sequence). The CDR3 loop spans 10 amino acids. Trimming left V 2 bases short and J 5 bases short, with 2 bases between. The DNA of the CDR3 is TGCAGTGCTAGACGAGATACGCAGTATTTT. This codes for CSARRDTQYF.

This clonotype was recorded many times. The rearrangement uses TRBV12-3 or TRBV12-4 and TRBJ2-4; TRBD1 is a possible D gene (5 bases). Trimming took 6 bases from V and 9 from J, leaving 18 bases between them. The CDR3 loop spans 14 amino acids. The CDR3 sequence is CASSPRRDSGIQYF. CDR3 bases: TGTGCCAGCAGCCCTCGTAGAGACAGTGGCATTCAGTACTTC.

The chain combines TRBV18 with TRBJ1-2, with 11 bases identical to TRBD1. The junction had 4 bases not matched to a gene; V was cut back by 3 bases and J by 4 bases. The CDR3 is made up of 15 amino acids. The germline CDR1 and CDR2 sequences are KGHSH and LQKENI. The CDR3 sequence: CASSPRDRGSYGYTF. The DNA of the CDR3 is TGTGCCAGCTCACCCCGGGACAGGGGGAGCTATGGCTACACCTTC.

The rearrangement links TRBV5-1 to TRBJ2-3; 8 bases align to TRBD2. This CDR3 is 15 amino acids long. V was clipped by 6 bases and J by 0 bases; unmatched bases: 6. Germline values: CDR1 SGHRS, CDR2 YFSETQ. DNA for the CDR3: TGCGCCAGCAATCCGGGGGGGCAGAGCACAGATACGCAGTATTTT. Its translation: CASNPGGQSTDTQYF.

The chain has TRBV18 and TRBJ2-1; TRBD2 matches at 14 bases. From germline, CDR1 is KGHSH and CDR2 LQKENI. The V gene end was trimmed by 6 bases and the J gene end by 7 bases; junction bases not matched to a gene: 5. The CDR3 spans 15 residues. In DNA, the CDR3 is TGTGCCAGCTCCCTGACTAGCGGGGGGGATAATGAGCAGTTCTTC. Protein: CASSLTSGGDNEQFF.

This clonotype came up many times. V usage is TRBV12-3 or TRBV12-4 and J usage is TRBJ1-1; TRBD1 is a possible D gene (6 bases). V dropped 2 bases and J dropped 1 base, with 8 bases sitting between them. CDR3 length equals 14 residues. CDR3 loop: CASSLSGANTEAFF. The CDR3 DNA is TGTGCCAGCAGTTTATCAGGGGCGAACACTGAAGCTTTCTTT.

V and J are TRBV15 and TRBJ2-5; D unclear. Germline CDR1 reads LNHNV; CDR2 reads YYDKDF (reference sequence). V was clipped by 3 bases and J by 7 bases, with 18 bases between them. This CDR3 has 15 amino acids. The CDR3 DNA sequence: TGTGCCACCAGCAGCGAATCTGGAACTTGGGGGACCCAGTACTTC. Amino acids: CATSSESGTWGTQYF.

This clonotype was seen only a few times. The chain uses TRBV10-3 and TRBJ1-2, with a tentative D call TRBD1 (5 bases). Germline V lookup: CDR1 ENHRY, CDR2 SYGVKD. Trimming cost V 4 bases and J 2 bases, with 5 bases left between them. The CDR3 length is 12 residues. The chain's CDR3 is CAISGGNYGYTF. The CDR3 coding sequence is TGTGCCATCAGTGGGGGGAACTATGGCTACACCTTC.

This clonotype was recorded many times. This chain joins TRBV7-3 and TRBJ2-2; D perhaps matches TRBD2 (5 bases). CDR1 and CDR2 from the germline V gene are SGHTA and FQGTGA. The V end was cut by 6 bases, the J end by 5 bases, with 10 bases between. This CDR3 spans 13 amino acids. The CDR3 sequence: CASSTPGTGELFF. The CDR3 region has the DNA TGTGCCAGCAGTACCCCGGGAACCGGGGAGCTGTTTTTT.

This clonotype was seen at least ten times. The V gene is TRBV29-1, the J gene TRBJ2-5, with 8 bases matching TRBD1. This CDR3 is 14 amino acids long. CDR1 SQVTM and CDR2 ANQGSEA come from the germline V gene. J was trimmed by 1 base and V by 0 bases; bases with no gene match: 1. CDR3 coding DNA: TGCAGCGTTGAAGACGGACAGGGCCAAGAGACCCAGTACTTC. Amino acid sequence: CSVEDGQGQETQYF.

This chain connects TRBV5-4 to TRBJ2-5; 14 bases align to TRBD2. V dropped 4 bases and J dropped 5; count of bases not matched to a gene: 10. This CDR3 region has 17 residues. Germline V gives CDR1 SGHNT, CDR2 YYREEE (reference sequence). The CDR3 nucleotides are TGTGCCAGCAGCCCGGCGACTAGCGGGGGGGCCAGTGAGACCCAGTACTTC. It specifies CASSPATSGGASETQYF.

The chain combines TRBV12-3 or TRBV12-4 with TRBJ1-3; TRBD1 is a possible D gene (6 bases). The ends were cut back, 10 bases at V and 1 base at J, with 11 bases in the middle. This CDR3 is 13 amino acids long. The DNA for the CDR3 is TGTGCCACCAAACAGGGATCTGGAAACACCATATATTTT. Translation gives CATKQGSGNTIYF.

This clonotype was counted a few times. J is TRBJ2-3 and V is TRBV6-2 or TRBV6-3; TRBD2 matches at 11 bases. Unmatched junction bases numbered 5, after V lost 5 bases and J lost 4 bases. From germline, CDR1 is MNHEY and CDR2 SVGEGT. The CDR3 totals 15 residues. CDR3 sequence reads: CASSTSGGPPDTQYF. CDR3 in DNA: TGTGCCAGCAGTACTAGCGGGGGCCCACCAGATACGCAGTATTTT.

This clonotype has just a few counts. The chain links TRBV11-2 to TRBJ2-1, with 11 bases that match TRBD2. The junction had 14 bases not matched to a gene; V was cut back by 4 bases and J by 0 bases. The CDR3 sequence is 20 residues long. Germline V CDR1 and CDR2: SGHAT, FQNNGV. CDR3 DNA sequence: TGTGCCAGCAGCTACCCAGAGGGGCTAGCGGGGGGACACTCCTACAATGAGCAGTTCTTC. Its translation: CASSYPEGLAGGHSYNEQFF.

This rearrangement joins TRBV3-1 to TRBJ2-5, with 9 bases identical to TRBD2. The J segment lost 9 bases and the V segment lost 2 bases, leaving 7 bases of the junction unmatched. The germline V gene encodes CDR1 LGHDT and CDR2 YNNKEL (reference sequence). This CDR3 is built from 14 residues. CDR3 bases: TGTGCCAGCAGCCAACGGAGACTAGCGGCGGCCCAGTACTTC. Translation gives CASSQRRLAAAQYF.

This clonotype occurred a few times. This chain links TRBV7-8 with TRBJ2-7, with 10 bases matching TRBD2. The CDR3 totals 14 residues. The V gene's germline CDR1 is SGHVS and CDR2 FQNEAQ. V lost 4 bases, J lost 7 bases, and 7 bases stayed unmatched. The CDR3 DNA reads as TGTGCCAGCAGCTCGGGACTAGCGTTTAAGGAGCAGTACTTC. Translated, it gives CASSSGLAFKEQYF.